The clone carrying this T cell receptor beta chain rates as medium-sized. Its antigen remains unknown. TCRdb called the 5' RACE reads again in MiXCR, with one record for every CDR3 protein. The repertoire has around 2,500 distinct CDR3 sequences, 5.5% of them found once; the top ten carry 15% to 20%. The time point: sample taken at primary tumor resection. The entry originates in a study of spatial heterogeneity in lung cancer. Study conclusions and caveats: The number of expanded tumor alpha and beta chains correlated with mutation number.

In germline, CDR1 is SQVTM, CDR2 ANQGSEA. V was pared by 5 bases and J by 7 bases, with 15 bases between. This CDR3 has 12 residues. The rearrangement links TRBV29-1 to TRBJ2-7; D perhaps matches TRBD1 (5 bases). The input for sequencing was lung tumor tissue, taken at surgery. This sequence originates from a male donor with early-stage non-small cell lung cancer. This CDR3 reads CSVPVGAREQYF. For the CDR3, the DNA is TGCAGCGTTCCTGTTGGGGCTCGGGAGCAGTACTTC.